Following are 28 T cell receptor beta chains from one sample sequenced in a study of blood T cell repertoires in COVID-19. Some clones are missing from TCRdb's copy, which holds only in-frame ones; the method was immunoSEQ multiplex PCR. Altogether approximately 200,000 clones are present, over 75% being singletons, with the ten largest covering approximately 3.5%. Sequencing used PBMCs or T cells enriched from blood (not recorded which). These receptors all come from a woman in her 30s who had been exposed to COVID-19.

The genes are TRBV19 and TRBJ1-2; 7 bases match TRBD1. CDR1 is LNHDA, CDR2 SQIVND, per germline (reference sequence). The V segment lost 5 bases and the J segment 4 bases; nucleotides outside the gene matches: 4. The CDR3 length is 13 residues. The CDR3 sequence: CASSVRQGYGYTF. The DNA of the CDR3 is TGTGCCAGTAGTGTCAGACAGGGCTATGGCTACACCTTC.

The V call is TRBV30, the J call TRBJ1-6, with 8 bases identical to TRBD1. CDR1 is GTSNPN and CDR2 is SVGIG in the germline V gene (reference sequence). V lost 8 bases, J lost 7 bases, and 7 bases stayed unmatched. The CDR3 runs to 13 residues. This CDR3 reads CAGQGIRNSPLHF. Written as DNA, the CDR3 is TGTGCCGGACAGGGAATAAGGAATTCACCCCTCCACTTT.

This clone has only a few counts. V usage is TRBV5-4 and J usage is TRBJ1-1; tentative D call: TRBD1 (5 bases). Trimming shortened V by 5 bases and J by 6 bases, and 8 bases separated the two germline ends. There are 11 residues in the CDR3. Germline V gives CDR1 SGHNT, CDR2 YYREEE (reference sequence). The CDR3 sequence is CASRDRSEAFF. The DNA of the CDR3 is TGTGCCAGCAGAGACAGATCTGAAGCTTTCTTT.

V and J are TRBV6-6 and TRBJ2-7; 7 bases match TRBD1. This CDR3 has 13 residues. CDR1 is MNHNY and CDR2 is SVGAGI in the germline V gene (reference sequence). V lost 6 bases, J lost 3 bases, and 5 bases stayed unmatched. The CDR3 DNA sequence: TGTGCCAGCAGGGGGACAGACTTCTACGAGCAGTACTTC. Protein: CASRGTDFYEQYF.

This chain links TRBV19 with TRBJ2-2; 7 positions match TRBD2. After removal of 6 bases from V and 9 bases from J, the junction contained 10 bases not matched to a gene. This CDR3 spans 14 amino acids. The V gene's germline CDR1 is LNHDA and CDR2 SQIVND (reference sequence). This chain's CDR3 is CASSQGLNGRELFF. The CDR3 DNA is TGTGCCAGTAGCCAGGGACTAAACGGAAGGGAGCTGTTTTTT.

This clone was observed a single time. The J gene is TRBJ1-3, the V gene TRBV3-1 (or the pseudogene TRBV3-2); D is unclear. The CDR3 has 15 amino acids. V was clipped by 1 base and J by 4 bases, with 11 bases between them. Germline loops: CDR1 LGHDT, CDR2 YNNKEL (reference sequence). The CDR3 is CASSQARGSGNTIYF. The DNA of the CDR3 is TGTGCCAGCAGCCAAGCGCGAGGGAGCGGAAACACCATATATTTT.

CDR3 coding DNA: TGTGCCAGCAGACGGGGGGCGGGAAACACCATATATTTT. Its translation is CASRRGAGNTIYF. This chain joins TRBV7-9 and TRBJ1-3; tentative D call: TRBD1 (6 bases). Germline CDR1 and CDR2: SEHNR and FQNEAQ (reference sequence). The CDR3 is 13 amino acids. The V end was cut by 6 bases, the J end by 4 bases, with 10 bases between.

The chain employs TRBV18 and TRBJ2-5; D unclear. The CDR3 loop spans 13 amino acids. The V end lost 2 bases, the J end lost 0 bases, and 4 bases lay between the germline ends. Per the germline V gene, CDR1 is KGHSH and CDR2 is LQKENI. The CDR3 nucleotides are TGTGCCAGCTCACCAGGGCACCAAGAGACCCAGTACTTC. It translates to CASSPGHQETQYF.

The chain couples TRBV7-9 to TRBJ2-1; tentative D call: TRBD1 (6 bases). CDR3 size: 16 residues. CDR1 is SEHNR, CDR2 FQNEAQ, per germline (reference sequence). Deletions cut 7 bases from V and 4 bases from J, with 20 bases between. Here the CDR3 reads CASNQDRTPEYNEQFF. The CDR3 DNA is TGTGCCAGCAATCAAGACAGGACACCGGAATACAATGAGCAGTTCTTC.

This chain links TRBV19 with TRBJ2-7, with 7 bases lining up with TRBD1. The CDR3 runs to 13 residues. With 7 bases clipped from V and 1 base from J, the junction kept 4 bases outside the gene matches. Germline lookup yields CDR1 LNHDA and CDR2 SQIVND (reference sequence). The CDR3 loop reads CASTLTGSYEQYF. CDR3 nucleotide sequence: TGTGCCAGTACCTTGACAGGGTCCTACGAGCAGTACTTC.

The chain combines TRBV9 with TRBJ2-2; D gene ambiguous. The ends were cut back, 0 bases at V and 3 bases at J, with 9 bases in the middle. CDR1 and CDR2 from the germline V gene are SGDLS and YYNGEE. The CDR3 runs 15 residues. CDR3 protein: CASSVVAAHTGELFF. Written as DNA, the CDR3 is TGTGCCAGCAGCGTAGTGGCGGCACACACCGGGGAGCTGTTTTTT.

This rearrangement joins TRBV9 to TRBJ1-3, with a weak D call TRBD1 (5 bases). Germline CDR1 reads SGDLS; CDR2 reads YYNGEE. The CDR3 has 13 residues. The V and J ends lost 3 bases and 4 bases respectively, with 8 bases between them. The CDR3 is CASSADIGNTIYF. The CDR3 nucleotides read TGTGCCAGCAGCGCGGACATAGGAAACACCATATATTTT.

The chain employs TRBV19 and TRBJ1-3, with a possible D match to TRBD1 (6 bases). This CDR3 has 14 amino acids. Germline V gene lookup returns CDR1 LNHDA and CDR2 SQIVND (reference sequence). V was trimmed by 5 bases and J by 3 bases, leaving 11 bases between them. This CDR3 is CASSVRTDGNTIYF. Written as DNA, the CDR3 is TGTGCCAGTAGTGTCCGGACAGATGGAAACACCATATATTTT.

This clone has a single count. Sequence at one end of the junction differs from germline and may be a read error. The genes are TRBV4-1 and TRBJ2-3; TRBD2 aligns across 13 bases. Germline V gene sequence: CDR1 MGHRA, CDR2 YSYEKL. The CDR3 is 15 amino acids. The CDR3 DNA is TGCGCCAGCAGCCAAGAGGGACTAGCGGGATCCCCTGGGGATTTT. Protein: CASSQEGLAGSPGDF.

V gene TRBV7-3 combines with J gene TRBJ2-7, with 7 bases lining up with TRBD1. V lost 5 bases to trimming and J lost 4 bases; unmatched junction nucleotides: 11. Germline CDR1 SGHTA, CDR2 FQGTGA. The CDR3 has 15 residues. In DNA form, the CDR3 reads TGTGCCAGCAGCCCAACCACAGGGGTGGGGTACGAGCAGTACTTC. It codes for CASSPTTGVGYEQYF. Looking up the rest from reference TRBV7-3 and TRBJ2-7 gives the full variable domain: GAGVSQTPSNKVTEKGKYVELRCDPISGHTALYWYRQSLGQGPEFLIYFQGTGAADDSGLPNDRFFAVRPEGSVSTLKIQRTERGDSAVYLCASSPTTGVGYEQYFGPGTRLTVT.

The J gene is TRBJ1-5, the V gene TRBV19; 9 bases agree with TRBD1. The V segment lost 5 bases and the J segment 4 bases; nucleotides outside the gene matches: 3. The germline V gene has CDR1 LNHDA and CDR2 SQIVND (reference sequence). The CDR3 is 14 residues long. This chain's CDR3 is CASSDGTGNQPQHF. The CDR3 DNA sequence: TGTGCCAGTAGTGACGGGACAGGGAATCAGCCCCAGCATTTT.

The rearrangement joins TRBV7-9 to TRBJ2-7; D ambiguous. Germline CDR1 reads SEHNR; CDR2 reads FQNEAQ (reference sequence). Between the trimmed V and J ends, which lost 5 bases and 1 base, there was a span of 6 bases. The length of the CDR3 is 12 residues. In DNA form, the CDR3 reads TGTGCCAGCAGCCCTCCGTCCTACGAGCAGTACTTC. Translating gives CASSPPSYEQYF.

This CDR3 reads CSASPPGVQETQYF. In DNA form, the CDR3 reads TGCAGTGCTAGTCCCCCCGGGGTCCAAGAGACCCAGTACTTC. V gene TRBV20-1 combines with J gene TRBJ2-5, with a tentative D call TRBD2 (5 bases). Trimming removed 3 bases from V and 1 base from J, with 12 bases in between. Germline V lookup: CDR1 DFQATT, CDR2 SNEGSKA (reference sequence). CDR3 size: 14 residues.

The chain employs TRBV15 and TRBJ1-5; tentatively, D is TRBD1 (6 bases). With 5 bases removed from V and 3 bases from J, the gap between germline ends came to 11 bases. The germline V gene has CDR1 LNHNV and CDR2 YYDKDF (reference sequence). This CDR3 region has 14 residues. DNA of the CDR3: TGTGCCACCAGCCCCGGACAGTTCAATCAGCCCCAGCATTTT. Amino acid sequence: CATSPGQFNQPQHF.

The table lists this clone with a count of one. V usage is TRBV2 and J usage is TRBJ2-7; 11 bases map to TRBD2. The CDR3 has 16 amino acids. The germline CDR1 and CDR2 sequences are SNHLY and FYNNEI. V was pared by 6 bases and J by 3 bases, with 10 bases of the junction left unmatched. The chain's CDR3 is CASSETFSGRDYEQYF. In DNA, the CDR3 is TGTGCCAGCAGCGAAACTTTTAGCGGGAGGGACTACGAGCAGTACTTC. The entire variable domain, with the rest obtained from reference TRBV2 and TRBJ2-7, is as follows: EPEVTQTPSHQVTQMGQEVILRCVPISNHLYFYWYRQILGQKVEFLVSFYNNEISEKSEIFDDQFSVERPDGSNFTLKIRSTKLEDSAMYFCASSETFSGRDYEQYFGPGTRLTVT.

J is TRBJ2-5 and V is TRBV11-2, with D unresolved. This CDR3 contains 15 residues. V lost 2 bases and J lost 4, with 14 bases in between. The germline V gene has CDR1 SGHAT and CDR2 FQNNGV. The CDR3 is CASSLFFARLETQYF. In DNA form, the CDR3 reads TGTGCCAGCAGCTTATTTTTTGCGCGTTTAGAGACCCAGTACTTC. The whole variable domain, remainder taken from reference TRBV11-2 and TRBJ2-5, is EAGVAQSPRYKIIEKRQSVAFWCNPISGHATLYWYQQILGQGPKLLIQFQNNGVVDDSQLPKDRFSAERLKGVDSTLKIQPAKLEDSAVYLCASSLFFARLETQYFGPGTRLLVL.

This clone was counted between two and nine times. This sequence joins TRBV12-3 or TRBV12-4 and TRBJ2-2; maybe TRBD2 (5 bases). The CDR3 runs to 13 residues. Between the trimmed V and J ends, which lost 5 bases and 4 bases, there was a span of 8 bases. The CDR3 DNA sequence: TGTGCCAGCAGTCCCGGACTCACCGGGGAGCTGTTTTTT. The encoded protein is CASSPGLTGELFF.

The chain recombines TRBV29-1 with TRBJ1-2; the match to TRBD1 covers 10 bases. After removal of 7 bases from V and 0 bases from J, the junction contained 5 bases not matched to a gene. From germline, CDR1 is SQVTM and CDR2 ANQGSEA. There are 14 residues in the CDR3. CDR3 bases: TGCAGCGCCGGGACAGGGGTCGCTAACTATGGCTACACCTTC. Translating gives CSAGTGVANYGYTF.

The rearrangement uses TRBV2 and TRBJ1-1; possibly TRBD1 for D (5 bases). CDR1 is SNHLY and CDR2 is FYNNEI in the germline V gene. The CDR3 totals 14 residues. The V gene lost 2 bases and the J gene lost 4 bases, with 11 bases spanning the gap. The CDR3 bases are TGTGCCAGCAGTGAATACGGGGGTACCACTGAAGCTTTCTTT. Protein: CASSEYGGTTEAFF.

This chain links TRBV11-2 with TRBJ1-1, with 8 bases fitting TRBD1. The CDR3 loop spans 11 amino acids. Germline assignment: CDR1 SGHAT and CDR2 FQNNGV. The V gene end was trimmed by 2 bases and the J gene end by 13 bases; junction bases not matched to a gene: 3. The CDR3 loop reads CASSLSGQGFF. CDR3 DNA: TGTGCCAGCAGCTTATCTGGACAGGGTTTCTTT.

This clone occurred once. This chain links TRBV19 with TRBJ1-2; 7 bases are shared with TRBD1. This CDR3 region has 14 residues. Germline V gives CDR1 LNHDA, CDR2 SQIVND (reference sequence). The J segment lost 3 bases and the V segment lost 9 bases, leaving 10 bases of the junction unmatched. The chain's CDR3 is CASVPGGPDYGYTF. DNA of the CDR3: TGTGCCAGCGTACCAGGGGGTCCGGACTATGGCTACACCTTC.

The sample holds one count of this clone. V usage is TRBV28 and J usage is TRBJ1-5; D remains unclear. The germline V gene has CDR1 MDHEN and CDR2 SYDVKM. The CDR3 runs 12 residues. V gave up 5 bases and J gave up 7 bases, with 9 bases separating them. CDR3 in DNA: TGTGCCAGCAGTCCACCGGGACAGCCCCAGCATTTT. Protein sequence: CASSPPGQPQHF.

The V gene is TRBV19, the J gene TRBJ2-4; 8 bases fit TRBD1. The CDR3 is made up of 14 amino acids. Trimming took 6 bases from V and 6 from J; bases not matched to a gene: 7. Germline CDR1 and CDR2: LNHDA and SQIVND (reference sequence). CDR3 protein: CASRPDRGTNIQYF. As DNA, the CDR3 is TGTGCCAGTAGGCCAGACAGGGGAACAAACATTCAGTACTTC.